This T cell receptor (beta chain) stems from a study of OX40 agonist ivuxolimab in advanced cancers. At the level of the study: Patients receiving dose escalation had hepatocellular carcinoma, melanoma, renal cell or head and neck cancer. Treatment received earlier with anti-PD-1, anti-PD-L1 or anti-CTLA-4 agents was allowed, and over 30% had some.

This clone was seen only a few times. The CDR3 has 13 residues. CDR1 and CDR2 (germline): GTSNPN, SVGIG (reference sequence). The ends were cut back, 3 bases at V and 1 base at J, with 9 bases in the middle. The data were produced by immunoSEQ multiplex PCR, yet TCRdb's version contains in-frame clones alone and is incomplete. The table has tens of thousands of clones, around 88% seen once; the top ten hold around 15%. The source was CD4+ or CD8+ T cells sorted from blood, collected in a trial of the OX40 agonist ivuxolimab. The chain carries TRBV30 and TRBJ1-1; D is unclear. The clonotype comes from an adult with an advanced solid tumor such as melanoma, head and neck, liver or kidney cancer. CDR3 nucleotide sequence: TGTGCCTGGAGCCCGACACAGAACACTGAAGCTTTCTTT. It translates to CAWSPTQNTEAFF.